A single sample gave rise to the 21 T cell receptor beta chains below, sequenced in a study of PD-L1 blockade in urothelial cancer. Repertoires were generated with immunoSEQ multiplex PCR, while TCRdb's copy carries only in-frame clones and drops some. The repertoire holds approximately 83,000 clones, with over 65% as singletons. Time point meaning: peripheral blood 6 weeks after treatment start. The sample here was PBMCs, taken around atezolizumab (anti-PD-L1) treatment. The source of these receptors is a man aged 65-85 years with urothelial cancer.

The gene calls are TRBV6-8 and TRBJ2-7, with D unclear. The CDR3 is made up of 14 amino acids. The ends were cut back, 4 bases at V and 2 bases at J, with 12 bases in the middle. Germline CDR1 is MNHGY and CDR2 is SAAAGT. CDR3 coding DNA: TGTGCCAGCAGTTTGTCGGTACCACCCTACGAGCAGTACTTC. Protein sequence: CASSLSVPPYEQYF.

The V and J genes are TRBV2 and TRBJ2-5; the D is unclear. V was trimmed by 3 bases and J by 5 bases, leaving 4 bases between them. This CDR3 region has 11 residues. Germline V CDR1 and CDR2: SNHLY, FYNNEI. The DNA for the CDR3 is TGTGCCAGCAGTGACTACGAGACCCAGTACTTC. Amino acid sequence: CASSDYETQYF.

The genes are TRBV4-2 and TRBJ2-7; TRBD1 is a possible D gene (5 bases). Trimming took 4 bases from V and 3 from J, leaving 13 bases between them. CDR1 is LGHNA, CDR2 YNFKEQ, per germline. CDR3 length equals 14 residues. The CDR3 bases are TGTGCCAGCAGCCGAGCAGGGTTCGGCTACGAGCAGTACTTC. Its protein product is CASSRAGFGYEQYF.

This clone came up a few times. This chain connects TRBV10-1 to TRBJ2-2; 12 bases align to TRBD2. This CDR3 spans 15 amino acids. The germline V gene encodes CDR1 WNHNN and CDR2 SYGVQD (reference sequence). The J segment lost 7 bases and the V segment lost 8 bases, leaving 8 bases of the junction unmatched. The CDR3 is CASPGPTSGSGELFF. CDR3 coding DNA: TGCGCCAGCCCTGGTCCGACTAGCGGGAGCGGGGAGCTGTTTTTT.

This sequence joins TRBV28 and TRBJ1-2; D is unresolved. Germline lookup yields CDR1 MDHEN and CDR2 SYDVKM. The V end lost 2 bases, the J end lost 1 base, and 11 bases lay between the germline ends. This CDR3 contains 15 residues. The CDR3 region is CASSLPGTINYGYTF. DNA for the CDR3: TGTGCCAGCAGTTTACCCGGAACTATTAACTATGGCTACACCTTC.

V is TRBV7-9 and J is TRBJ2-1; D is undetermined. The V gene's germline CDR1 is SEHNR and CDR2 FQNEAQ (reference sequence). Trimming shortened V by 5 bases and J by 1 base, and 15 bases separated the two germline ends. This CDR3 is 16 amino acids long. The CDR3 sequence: CASSPRGRPSYNEQFF. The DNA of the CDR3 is TGTGCCAGCAGCCCCCGTGGGCGTCCATCCTACAATGAGCAGTTCTTC.

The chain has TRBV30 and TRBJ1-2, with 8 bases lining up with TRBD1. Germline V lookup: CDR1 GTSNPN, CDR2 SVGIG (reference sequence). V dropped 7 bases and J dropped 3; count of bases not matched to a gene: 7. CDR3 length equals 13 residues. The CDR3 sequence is CASSETGDYGYTF. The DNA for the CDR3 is TGTGCCTCGAGCGAGACAGGGGACTATGGCTACACCTTC.

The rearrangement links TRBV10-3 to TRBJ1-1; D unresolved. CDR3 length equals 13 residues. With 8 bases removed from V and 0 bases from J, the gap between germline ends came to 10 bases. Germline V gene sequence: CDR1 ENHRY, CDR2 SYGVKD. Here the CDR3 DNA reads TGTGCCATCGGTTCCAGTCTGAACACTGAAGCTTTCTTT. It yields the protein CAIGSSLNTEAFF.

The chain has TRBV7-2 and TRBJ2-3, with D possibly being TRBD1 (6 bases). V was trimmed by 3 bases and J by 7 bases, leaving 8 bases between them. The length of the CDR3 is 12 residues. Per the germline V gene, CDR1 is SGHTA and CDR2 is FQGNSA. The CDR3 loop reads CASSFTGNTQYF. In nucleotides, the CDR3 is TGTGCCAGCAGCTTCACAGGGAATACGCAGTATTTT.

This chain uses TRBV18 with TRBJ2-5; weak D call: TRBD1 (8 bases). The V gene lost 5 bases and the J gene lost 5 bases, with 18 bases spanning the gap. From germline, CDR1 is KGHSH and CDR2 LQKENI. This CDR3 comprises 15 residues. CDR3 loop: CASSFRTGREETQYF. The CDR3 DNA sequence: TGTGCCAGCTCATTCCGGACAGGGAGGGAGGAGACCCAGTACTTC. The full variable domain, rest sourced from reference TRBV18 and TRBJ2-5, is NAGVMQNPRHLVRRRGQEARLRCSPMKGHSHVYWYRQLPEEGLKFMVYLQKENIIDESGMPKERFSAEFPKEGPSILRIQQVVRGDSAAYFCASSFRTGREETQYFGPGTRLLVL.

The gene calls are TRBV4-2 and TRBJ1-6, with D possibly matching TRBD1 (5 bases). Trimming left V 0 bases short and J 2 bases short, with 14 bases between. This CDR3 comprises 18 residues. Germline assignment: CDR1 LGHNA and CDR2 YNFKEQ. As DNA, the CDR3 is TGTGCCAGCAGCCAAGAAGGGTCAGGGCCTACCTATAATTCACCCCTCCACTTT. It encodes CASSQEGSGPTYNSPLHF.

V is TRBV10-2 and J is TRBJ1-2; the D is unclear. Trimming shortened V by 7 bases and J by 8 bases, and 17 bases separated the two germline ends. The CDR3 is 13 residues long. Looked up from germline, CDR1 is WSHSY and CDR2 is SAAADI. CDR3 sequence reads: CASTERRVSGYTF. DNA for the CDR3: TGCGCCAGCACCGAAAGGAGGGTGTCGGGCTACACCTTC.

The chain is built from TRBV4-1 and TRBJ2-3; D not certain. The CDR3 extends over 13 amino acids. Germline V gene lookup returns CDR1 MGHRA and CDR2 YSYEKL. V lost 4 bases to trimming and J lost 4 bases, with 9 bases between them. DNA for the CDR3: TGCGCCAGCAGCCCGCGGAGCCCAGATACGCAGTATTTT. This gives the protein CASSPRSPDTQYF.

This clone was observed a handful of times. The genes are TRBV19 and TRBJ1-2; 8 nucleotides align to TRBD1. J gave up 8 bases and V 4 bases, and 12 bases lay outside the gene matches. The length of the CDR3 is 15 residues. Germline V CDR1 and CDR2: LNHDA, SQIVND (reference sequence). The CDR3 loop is CASSRSGAGGEGYTF. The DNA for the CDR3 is TGTGCCAGTAGTAGATCCGGGGCAGGGGGCGAAGGCTACACCTTC.

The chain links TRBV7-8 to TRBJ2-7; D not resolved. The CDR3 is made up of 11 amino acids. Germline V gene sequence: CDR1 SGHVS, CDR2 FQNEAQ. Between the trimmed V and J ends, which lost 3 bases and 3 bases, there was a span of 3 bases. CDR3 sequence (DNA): TGTGCCAGCAGCTTCAACTACGAGCAGTACTTC. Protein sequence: CASSFNYEQYF.

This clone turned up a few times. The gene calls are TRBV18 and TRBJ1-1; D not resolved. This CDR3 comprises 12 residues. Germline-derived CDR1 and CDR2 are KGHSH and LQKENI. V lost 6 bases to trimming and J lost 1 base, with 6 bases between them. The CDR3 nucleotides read TGTGCCAGCTCCACTTCGAACACTGAAGCTTTCTTT. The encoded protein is CASSTSNTEAFF.

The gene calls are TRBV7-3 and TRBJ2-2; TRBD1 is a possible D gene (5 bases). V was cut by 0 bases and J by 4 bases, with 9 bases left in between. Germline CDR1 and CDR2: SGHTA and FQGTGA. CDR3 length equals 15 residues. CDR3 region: CASSLTPQGTGELFF. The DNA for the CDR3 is TGTGCCAGCAGCTTAACCCCGCAGGGCACCGGGGAGCTGTTTTTT.

In DNA, the CDR3 is TGTGCCAGCAGCTTAGGGGACATTATGATTGAAAAACTGTTTTTT. Its protein is CASSLGDIMIEKLFF. The chain employs TRBV7-9 and TRBJ1-4; tentative D call: TRBD1 (6 bases). CDR3 size: 15 residues. Germline CDR1 reads SEHNR; CDR2 reads FQNEAQ (reference sequence). Trimming cost V 1 base and J 7 bases, with 13 bases left between them.

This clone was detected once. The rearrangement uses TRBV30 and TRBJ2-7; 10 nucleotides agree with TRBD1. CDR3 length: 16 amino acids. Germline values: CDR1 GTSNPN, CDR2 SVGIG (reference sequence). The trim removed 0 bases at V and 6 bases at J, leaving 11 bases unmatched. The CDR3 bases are TGTGCCTGGAGTGTAGCGGGACAGGGGAACCTTTTCGAGCAGTACTTC. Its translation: CAWSVAGQGNLFEQYF.

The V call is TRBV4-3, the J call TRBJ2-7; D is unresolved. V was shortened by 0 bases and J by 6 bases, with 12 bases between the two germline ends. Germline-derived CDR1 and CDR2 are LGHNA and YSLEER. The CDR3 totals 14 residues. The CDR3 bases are TGCGCCAGCAGCCAAGAGTGGAGAAACGTCGAGCAGTACTTC. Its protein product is CASSQEWRNVEQYF.

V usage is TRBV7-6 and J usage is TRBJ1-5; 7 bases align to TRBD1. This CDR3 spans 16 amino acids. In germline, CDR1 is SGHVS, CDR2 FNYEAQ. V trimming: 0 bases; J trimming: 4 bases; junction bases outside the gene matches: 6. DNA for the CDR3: TGTGCCAGCAGCTTAGCTCCGGGGACAGCTAATCAGCCCCAGCATTTT. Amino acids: CASSLAPGTANQPQHF.